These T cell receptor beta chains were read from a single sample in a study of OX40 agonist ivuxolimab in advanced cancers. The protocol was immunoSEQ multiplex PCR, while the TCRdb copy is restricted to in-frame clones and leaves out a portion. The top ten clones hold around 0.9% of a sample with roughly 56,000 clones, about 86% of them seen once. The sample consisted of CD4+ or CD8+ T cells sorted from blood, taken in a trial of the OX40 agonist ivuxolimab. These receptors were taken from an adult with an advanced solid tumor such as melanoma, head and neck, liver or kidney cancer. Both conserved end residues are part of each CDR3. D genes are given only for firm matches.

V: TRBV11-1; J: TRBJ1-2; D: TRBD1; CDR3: CASSEQGAHGYTF; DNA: TGTGCCAGCAGTGAGCAGGGGGCGCATGGCTACACCTTC
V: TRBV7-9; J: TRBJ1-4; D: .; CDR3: CASSLAQGEKLFF; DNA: TGTGCCAGCAGCTTAGCGCAGGGTGAAAAACTGTTTTTT
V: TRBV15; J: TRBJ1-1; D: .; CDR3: CATSNGDGNMNTEAFF; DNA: TGTGCCACCAGCAATGGGGACGGGAACATGAACACTGAAGCTTTCTTT
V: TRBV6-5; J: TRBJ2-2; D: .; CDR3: CASRGPGELFF; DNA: TGTGCCAGCAGAGGTCCCGGGGAGCTGTTTTTT
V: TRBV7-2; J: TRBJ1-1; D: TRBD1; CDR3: CASSFPLTGANTEAFF; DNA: TGTGCCAGCAGCTTCCCCCTCACAGGGGCGAACACTGAAGCTTTCTTT
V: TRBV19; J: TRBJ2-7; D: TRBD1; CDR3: CASSIHNGQVSYEQYF; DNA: TGTGCCAGTAGTATACACAACGGACAGGTTAGCTACGAGCAGTACTTC
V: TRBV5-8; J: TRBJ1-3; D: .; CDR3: CASSLRQYSGNTIYF; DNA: TGTGCCAGCAGCTTGAGGCAGTACTCTGGAAACACCATATATTTT
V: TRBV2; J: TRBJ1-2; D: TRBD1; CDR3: CASSVDRAGSYGYTF; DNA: TGTGCCAGCAGTGTCGACAGGGCCGGAAGCTATGGCTACACCTTC
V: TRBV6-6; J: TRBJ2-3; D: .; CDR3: CASSLSLPTDTQYF; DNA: TGTGCCAGCAGTCTGTCCTTGCCCACAGATACGCAGTATTTT
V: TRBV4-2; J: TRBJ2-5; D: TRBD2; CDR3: CASSPTSERGTQYF; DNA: TGTGCCAGCAGCCCGACTAGCGAAAGGGGGACCCAGTACTTC
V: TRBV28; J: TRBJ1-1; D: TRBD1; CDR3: CASSLTGGNTEAFF; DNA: TGTGCCAGCAGTTTAACAGGGGGGAACACTGAAGCTTTCTTT
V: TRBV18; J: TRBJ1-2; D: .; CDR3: CASSPSSPANYGYTF; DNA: TGTGCCAGCTCACCGAGCAGCCCAGCTAACTATGGCTACACCTTC